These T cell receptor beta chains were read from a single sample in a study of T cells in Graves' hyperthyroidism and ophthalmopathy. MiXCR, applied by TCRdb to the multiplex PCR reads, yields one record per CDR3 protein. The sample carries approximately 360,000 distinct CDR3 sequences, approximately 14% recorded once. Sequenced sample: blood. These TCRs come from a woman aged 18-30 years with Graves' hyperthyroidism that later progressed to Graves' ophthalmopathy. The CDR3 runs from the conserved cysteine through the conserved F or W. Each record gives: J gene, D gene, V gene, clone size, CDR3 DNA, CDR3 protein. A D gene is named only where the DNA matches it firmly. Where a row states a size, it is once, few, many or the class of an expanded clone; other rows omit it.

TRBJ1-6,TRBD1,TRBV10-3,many,TGTGCCATCAGTGATCAGGACAGGGGCTATAATTCACCCCTCCACTTT,CAISDQDRGYNSPLHF
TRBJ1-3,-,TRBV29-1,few,TGCAGCGTTATGGGGGGGACGCCTGGAAACACCATATATTTT,CSVMGGTPGNTIYF
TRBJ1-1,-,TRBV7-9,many,TGTGCCAGCAGCCCAGGGGTTGCAGGGAAGTTAGGCACTGAAGCTTTCTTT,CASSPGVAGKLGTEAFF
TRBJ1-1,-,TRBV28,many,TGTGCCAGCAGTTTAATATCGTCCAGATCAAATGAAGCTTTCTTT,CASSLISSRSNEAFF
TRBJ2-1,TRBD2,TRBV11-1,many,TGTGCCAGCAGCTTAGAGCGGGGGGGGGAGCAGTTCTTC,CASSLERGGEQFF
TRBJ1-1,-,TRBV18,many,TGTGCCAGCTCACCATGGAGGGAAATGAACACTGAAGCTTTCTTT,CASSPWREMNTEAFF
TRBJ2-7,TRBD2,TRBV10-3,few,TGTGCCATCAGTGCACTAGCGGGAGGGTCCTACGAGCAGTACTTC,CAISALAGGSYEQYF
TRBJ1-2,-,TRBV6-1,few,TGTGCCAGCAGTGAACCAGTCGACTATGGCTACACCTTC,CASSEPVDYGYTF
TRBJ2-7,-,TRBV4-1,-,TGCGCCAGCAGCCATGGCGGGACAGCCTCCTACGAGCAGTACTTC,CASSHGGTASYEQYF
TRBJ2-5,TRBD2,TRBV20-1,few,TGCAGTGCTAGGCCCCCCTTTCCTAGCGGGGTTCAAGAGACCCAGTACTTC,CSARPPFPSGVQETQYF
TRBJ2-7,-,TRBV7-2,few,TGTGCCAGCAGCTCCCCCTTGTCCGGGGGTAACCACGAGCAGTACTTC,CASSSPLSGGNHEQYF
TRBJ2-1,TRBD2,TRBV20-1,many,TGCAGTGCCACGCCTCGACTAGCGGGATTGTTTGAGCAGTTCTTC,CSATPRLAGLFEQFF
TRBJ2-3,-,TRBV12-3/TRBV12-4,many,TGTGCCAGCAGTTTGTCTCGGTGGGGGGCCACAGATACGCAGTATTTT,CASSLSRWGATDTQYF
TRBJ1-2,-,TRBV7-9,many,TGTGCCAGCAGGAATCCCCGGGGGGAGAACTATGGCTACACCTTC,CASRNPRGENYGYTF
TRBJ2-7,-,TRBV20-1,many,TGCAGTGCTAGGGACGTCTACTACGAGCAGTACTTC,CSARDVYYEQYF
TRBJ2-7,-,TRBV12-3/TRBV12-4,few,TGTGCCAGCAGTTCAATCGCAGGATCCGAGCAGTACTTC,CASSSIAGSEQYF